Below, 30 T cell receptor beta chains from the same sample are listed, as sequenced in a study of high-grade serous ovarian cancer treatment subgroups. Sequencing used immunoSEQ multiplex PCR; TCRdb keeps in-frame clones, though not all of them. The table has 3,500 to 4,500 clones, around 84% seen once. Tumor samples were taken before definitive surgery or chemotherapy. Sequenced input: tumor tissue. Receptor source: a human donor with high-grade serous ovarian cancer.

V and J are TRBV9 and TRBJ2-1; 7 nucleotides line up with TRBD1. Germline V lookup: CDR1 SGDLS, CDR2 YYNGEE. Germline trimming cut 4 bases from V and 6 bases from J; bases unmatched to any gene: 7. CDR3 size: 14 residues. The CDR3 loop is CASSPEGTANEQFF. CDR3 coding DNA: TGTGCCAGCAGCCCCGAGGGGACAGCCAATGAGCAGTTCTTC. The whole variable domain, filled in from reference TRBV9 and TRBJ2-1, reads DSGVTQTPKHLITATGQRVTLRCSPRSGDLSVYWYQQSLDQGLQFLIQYYNGEERAKGNILERFSAQQFPDLHSELNLSSLELGDSALYFCASSPEGTANEQFFGPGTRLTVL.

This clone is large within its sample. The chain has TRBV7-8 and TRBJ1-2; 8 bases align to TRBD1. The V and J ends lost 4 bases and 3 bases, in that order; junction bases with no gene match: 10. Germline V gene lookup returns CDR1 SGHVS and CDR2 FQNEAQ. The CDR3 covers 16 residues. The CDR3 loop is CASSSPGQGGDYGYTF. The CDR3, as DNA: TGTGCCAGCAGCTCACCCGGACAGGGAGGGGACTATGGCTACACCTTC.

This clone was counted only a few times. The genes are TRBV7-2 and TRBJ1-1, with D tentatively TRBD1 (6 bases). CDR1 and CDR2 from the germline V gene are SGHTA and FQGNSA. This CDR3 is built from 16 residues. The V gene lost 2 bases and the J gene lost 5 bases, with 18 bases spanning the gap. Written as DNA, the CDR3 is TGTGCCAGCAGCTTACCCCGCCGGACAGTAGGTACTGAAGCTTTCTTT. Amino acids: CASSLPRRTVGTEAFF.

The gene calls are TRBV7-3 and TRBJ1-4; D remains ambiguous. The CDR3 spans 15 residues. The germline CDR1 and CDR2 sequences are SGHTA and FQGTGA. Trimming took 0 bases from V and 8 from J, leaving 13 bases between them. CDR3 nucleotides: TGTGCCAGCAGCTTAACGGGAGGGAAGCACGAAAAACTGTTTTTT. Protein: CASSLTGGKHEKLFF.

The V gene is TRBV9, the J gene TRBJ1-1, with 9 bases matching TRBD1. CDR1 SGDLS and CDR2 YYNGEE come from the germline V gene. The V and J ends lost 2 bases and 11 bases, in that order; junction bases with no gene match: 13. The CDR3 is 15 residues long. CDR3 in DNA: TGTGCCAGCAGCGTGGGCGGGGGACAGGGAGACAACGCTTTCTTT. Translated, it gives CASSVGGGQGDNAFF.

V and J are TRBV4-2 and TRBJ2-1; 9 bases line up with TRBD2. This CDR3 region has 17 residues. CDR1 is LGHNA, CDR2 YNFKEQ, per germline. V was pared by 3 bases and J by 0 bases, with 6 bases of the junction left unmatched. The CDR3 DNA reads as TGTGCCAGCAGCCACCCCTCTAGCGGGGCCTCCTACAATGAGCAGTTCTTC. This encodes CASSHPSSGASYNEQFF.

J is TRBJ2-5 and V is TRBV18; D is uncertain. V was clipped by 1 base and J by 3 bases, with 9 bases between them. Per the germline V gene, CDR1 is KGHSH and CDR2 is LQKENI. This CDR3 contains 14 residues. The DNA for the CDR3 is TGTGCCAGCTCACCACAGGGCCTAGAAGAGACCCAGTACTTC. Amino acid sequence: CASSPQGLEETQYF.

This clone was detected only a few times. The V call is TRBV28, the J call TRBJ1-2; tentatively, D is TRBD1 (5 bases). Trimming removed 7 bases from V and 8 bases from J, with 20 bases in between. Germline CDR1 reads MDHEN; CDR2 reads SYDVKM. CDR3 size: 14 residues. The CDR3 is CASIQGGNARGYTF. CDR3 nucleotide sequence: TGTGCCAGCATCCAGGGTGGGAACGCTAGGGGCTACACCTTC.

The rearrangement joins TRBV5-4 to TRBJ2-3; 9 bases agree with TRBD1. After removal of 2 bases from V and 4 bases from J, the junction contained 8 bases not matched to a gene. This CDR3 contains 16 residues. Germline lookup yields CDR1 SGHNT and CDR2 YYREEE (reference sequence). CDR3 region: CASSFGTGMLSDTQYF. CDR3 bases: TGTGCCAGCAGCTTCGGGACAGGGATGTTGTCAGATACGCAGTATTTT.

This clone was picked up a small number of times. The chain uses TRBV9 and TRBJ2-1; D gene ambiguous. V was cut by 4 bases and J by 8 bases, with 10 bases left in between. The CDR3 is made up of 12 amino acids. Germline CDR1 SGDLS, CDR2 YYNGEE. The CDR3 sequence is CASSPDGDEQFF. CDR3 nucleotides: TGTGCCAGCAGCCCAGACGGCGATGAGCAGTTCTTC.

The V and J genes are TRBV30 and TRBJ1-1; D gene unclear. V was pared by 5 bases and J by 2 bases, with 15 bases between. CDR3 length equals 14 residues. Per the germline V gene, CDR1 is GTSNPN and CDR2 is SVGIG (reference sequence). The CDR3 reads CAWGEGLLNTEAFF. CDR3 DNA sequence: TGTGCCTGGGGTGAAGGACTGTTAAACACTGAAGCTTTCTTT.

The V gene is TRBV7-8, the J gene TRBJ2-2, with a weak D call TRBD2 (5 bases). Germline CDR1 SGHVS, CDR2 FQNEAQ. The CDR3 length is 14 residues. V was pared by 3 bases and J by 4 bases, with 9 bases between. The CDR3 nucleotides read TGTGCCAGCAGCTTCAGTGGACTCACCGGGGAGCTGTTTTTT. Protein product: CASSFSGLTGELFF.

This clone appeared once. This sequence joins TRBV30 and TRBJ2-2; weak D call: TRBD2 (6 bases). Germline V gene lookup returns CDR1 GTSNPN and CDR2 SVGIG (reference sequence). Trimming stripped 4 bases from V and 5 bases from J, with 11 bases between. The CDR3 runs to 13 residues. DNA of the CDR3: TGTGCCTGGAACGGGGGAAGGACCGGGGAGCTGTTTTTT. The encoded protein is CAWNGGRTGELFF.

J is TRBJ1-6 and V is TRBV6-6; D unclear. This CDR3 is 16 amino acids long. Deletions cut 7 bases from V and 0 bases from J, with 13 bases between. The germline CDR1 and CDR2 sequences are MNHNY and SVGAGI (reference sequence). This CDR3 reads CASKPETSSYNSPLHF. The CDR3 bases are TGTGCCAGCAAGCCAGAGACGAGCTCCTATAATTCACCCCTCCACTTT.

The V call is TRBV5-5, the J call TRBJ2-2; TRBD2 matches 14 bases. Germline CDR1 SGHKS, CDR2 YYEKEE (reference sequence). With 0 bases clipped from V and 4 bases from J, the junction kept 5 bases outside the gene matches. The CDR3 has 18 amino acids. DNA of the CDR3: TGTGCCAGCAGCTTGGGACTAGCGGGGGGGCGCGGCACCGGGGAGCTGTTTTTT. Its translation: CASSLGLAGGRGTGELFF.

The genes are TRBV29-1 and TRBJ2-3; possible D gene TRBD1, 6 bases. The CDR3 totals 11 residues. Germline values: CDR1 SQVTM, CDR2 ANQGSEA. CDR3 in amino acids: CTAGVGDTQYF. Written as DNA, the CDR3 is TGCACCGCAGGGGTAGGGGATACGCAGTATTTT.

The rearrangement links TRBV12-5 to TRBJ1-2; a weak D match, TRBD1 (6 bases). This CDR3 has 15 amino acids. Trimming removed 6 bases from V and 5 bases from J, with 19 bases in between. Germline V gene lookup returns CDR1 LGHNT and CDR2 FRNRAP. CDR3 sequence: CASGGRGHLRYGYTF. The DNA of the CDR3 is TGTGCTAGTGGGGGAAGGGGACATCTTAGATATGGCTACACCTTC.

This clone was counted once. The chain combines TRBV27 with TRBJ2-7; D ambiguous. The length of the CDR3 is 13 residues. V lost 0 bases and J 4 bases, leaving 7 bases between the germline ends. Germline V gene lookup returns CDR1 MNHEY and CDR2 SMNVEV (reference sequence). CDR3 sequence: CASSLSLGYEQYF. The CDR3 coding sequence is TGTGCCAGCAGTTTATCTCTGGGATACGAGCAGTACTTC.

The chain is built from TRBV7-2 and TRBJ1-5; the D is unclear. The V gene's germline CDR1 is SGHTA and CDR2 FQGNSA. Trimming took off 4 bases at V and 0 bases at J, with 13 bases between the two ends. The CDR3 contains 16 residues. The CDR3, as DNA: TGTGCCAGCAGCTGGGGTCAAGCTTATAGCAATCAGCCCCAGCATTTT. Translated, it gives CASSWGQAYSNQPQHF. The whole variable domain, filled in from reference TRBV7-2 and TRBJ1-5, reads GAGVSQSPSNKVTEKGKDVELRCDPISGHTALYWYRQSLGQGLEFLIYFQGNSAPDKSGLPSDRFSAERTGGSVSTLTIQRTQQEDSAVYLCASSWGQAYSNQPQHFGDGTRLSIL.

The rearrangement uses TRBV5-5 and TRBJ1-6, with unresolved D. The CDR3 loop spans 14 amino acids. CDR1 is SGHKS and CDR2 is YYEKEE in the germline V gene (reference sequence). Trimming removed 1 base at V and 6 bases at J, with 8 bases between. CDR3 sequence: CASSLFDFNSPLHF. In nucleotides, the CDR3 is TGTGCCAGCAGCTTGTTTGACTTTAATTCACCCCTCCACTTT.

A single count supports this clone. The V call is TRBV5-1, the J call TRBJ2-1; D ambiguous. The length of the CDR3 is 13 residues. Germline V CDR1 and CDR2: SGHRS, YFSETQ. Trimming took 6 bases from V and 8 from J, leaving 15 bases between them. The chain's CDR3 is CASIVPVYHEQFF. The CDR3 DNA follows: TGCGCCAGCATCGTTCCCGTCTATCATGAGCAGTTCTTC.

CDR3 residues: CASSLTAGANYGYTF. CDR3 DNA sequence: TGTGCCAGCAGCTTAACGGCAGGGGCAAACTATGGCTACACCTTC. The chain employs TRBV7-3 and TRBJ1-2; D perhaps matches TRBD1 (6 bases). Trimming cost V 0 bases and J 2 bases, with 10 bases left between them. This CDR3 contains 15 residues. The V gene's germline CDR1 is SGHTA and CDR2 FQGTGA.

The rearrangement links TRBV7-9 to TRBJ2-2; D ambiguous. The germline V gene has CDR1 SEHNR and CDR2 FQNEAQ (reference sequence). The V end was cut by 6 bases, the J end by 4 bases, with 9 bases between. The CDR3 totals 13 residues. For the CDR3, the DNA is TGTGCCAGCAGTATCCGTCTCACCGGGGAGCTGTTTTTT. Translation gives CASSIRLTGELFF.

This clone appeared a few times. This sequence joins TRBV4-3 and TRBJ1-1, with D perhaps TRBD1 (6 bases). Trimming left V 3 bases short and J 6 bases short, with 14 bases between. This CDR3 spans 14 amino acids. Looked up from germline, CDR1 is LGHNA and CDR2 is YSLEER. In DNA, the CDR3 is TGCGCCAGCAGCCAGGCACAGGGAAACGCTGAAGCTTTCTTT. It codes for CASSQAQGNAEAFF.

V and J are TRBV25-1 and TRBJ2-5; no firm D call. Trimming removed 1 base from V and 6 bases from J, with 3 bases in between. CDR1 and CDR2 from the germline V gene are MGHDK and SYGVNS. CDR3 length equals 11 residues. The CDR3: CASSELKTQYF. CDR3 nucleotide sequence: TGTGCCAGCAGTGAATTGAAGACCCAGTACTTC.

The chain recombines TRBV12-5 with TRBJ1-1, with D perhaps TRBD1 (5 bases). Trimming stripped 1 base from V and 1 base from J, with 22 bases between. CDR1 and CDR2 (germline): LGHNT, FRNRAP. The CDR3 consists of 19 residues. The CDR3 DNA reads TGTGCTAGTGGTTTGGCCTATTCGACAGATCCCAATGGGAACACTGAAGCTTTCTTT. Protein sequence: CASGLAYSTDPNGNTEAFF.

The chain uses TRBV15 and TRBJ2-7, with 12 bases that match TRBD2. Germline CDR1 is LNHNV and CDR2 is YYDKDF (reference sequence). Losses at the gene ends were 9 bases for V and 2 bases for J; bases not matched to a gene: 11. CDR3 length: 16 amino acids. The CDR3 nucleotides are TGTGCCACTGGATCGGTGACTAGCGGGGGCCCCTACGAGCAGTACTTC. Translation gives CATGSVTSGGPYEQYF. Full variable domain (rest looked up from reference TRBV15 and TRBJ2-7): DAMVIQNPRYQVTQFGKPVTLSCSQTLNHNVMYWYQQKSSQAPKLLFHYYDKDFNNEADTPDNFQSRRPNTSFCFLDIRSPGLGDTAMYLCATGSVTSGGPYEQYFGPGTRLTVT.

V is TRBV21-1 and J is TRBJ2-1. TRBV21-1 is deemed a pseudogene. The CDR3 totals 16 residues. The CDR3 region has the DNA TGTGCCAGCAGCAAAGTGCTAAGGGGAACTAGCAATGAGCAGTTCTTC. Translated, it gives CASSKVLRGTSNEQFF.

The CDR3 DNA reads TGTGCCAGCAGCGTAGCTACGGGGTTCGGCTACACCTTC. This sequence encodes CASSVATGFGYTF. The rearrangement uses TRBV9 and TRBJ1-2; D call uncertain. V was trimmed by 0 bases and J by 8 bases, leaving 11 bases between them. The CDR3 has 13 residues. The germline V gene encodes CDR1 SGDLS and CDR2 YYNGEE.

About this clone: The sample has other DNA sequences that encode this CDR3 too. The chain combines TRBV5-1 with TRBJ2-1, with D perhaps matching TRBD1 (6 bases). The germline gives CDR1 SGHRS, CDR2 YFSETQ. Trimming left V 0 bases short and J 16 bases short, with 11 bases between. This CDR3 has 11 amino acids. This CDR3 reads CASSLGQVFFF. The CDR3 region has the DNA TGCGCCAGCAGCTTGGGACAGGTGTTTTTCTTC.